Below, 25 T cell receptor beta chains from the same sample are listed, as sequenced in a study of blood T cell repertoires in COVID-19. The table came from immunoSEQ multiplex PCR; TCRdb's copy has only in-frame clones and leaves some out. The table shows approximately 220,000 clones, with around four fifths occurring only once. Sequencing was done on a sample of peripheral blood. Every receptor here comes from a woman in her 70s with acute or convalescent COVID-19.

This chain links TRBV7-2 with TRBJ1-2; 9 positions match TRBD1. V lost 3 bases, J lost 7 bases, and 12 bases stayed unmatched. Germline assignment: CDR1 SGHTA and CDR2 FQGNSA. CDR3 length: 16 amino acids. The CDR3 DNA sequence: TGTGCCAGCAGCTTTTTACAGGGGGCAACATTACGTGGCTACACCTTC. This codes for CASSFLQGATLRGYTF.

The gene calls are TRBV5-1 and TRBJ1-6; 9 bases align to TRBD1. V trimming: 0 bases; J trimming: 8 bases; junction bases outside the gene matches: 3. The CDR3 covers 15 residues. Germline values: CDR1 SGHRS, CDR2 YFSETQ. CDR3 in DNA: TGCGCCAGCAGCTTGGACAGGGGGCAGGATTCACCCCTCCACTTT. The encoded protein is CASSLDRGQDSPLHF.

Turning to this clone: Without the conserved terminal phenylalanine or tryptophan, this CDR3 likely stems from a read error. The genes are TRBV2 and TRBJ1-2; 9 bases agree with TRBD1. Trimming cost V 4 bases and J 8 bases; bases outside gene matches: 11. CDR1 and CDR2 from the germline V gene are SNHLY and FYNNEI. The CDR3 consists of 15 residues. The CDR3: CASSVFGQGNGGYTL. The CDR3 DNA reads TGTGCCAGCAGTGTTTTCGGACAGGGGAATGGGGGCTACACCCTC.

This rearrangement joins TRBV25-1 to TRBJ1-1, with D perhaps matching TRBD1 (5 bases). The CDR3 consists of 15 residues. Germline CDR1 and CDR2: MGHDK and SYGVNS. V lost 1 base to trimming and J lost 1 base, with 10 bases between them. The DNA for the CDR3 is TGTGCCAGCAGTGAATCCAGGACATCGAACACTGAAGCTTTCTTT. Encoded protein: CASSESRTSNTEAFF.

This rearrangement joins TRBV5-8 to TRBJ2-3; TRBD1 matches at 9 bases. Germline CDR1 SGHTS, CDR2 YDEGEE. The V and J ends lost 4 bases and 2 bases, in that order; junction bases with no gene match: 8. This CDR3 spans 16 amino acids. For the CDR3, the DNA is TGTGCCAGCAGCCGATGGGGACAGGGCCTCACAGATACGCAGTATTTT. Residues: CASSRWGQGLTDTQYF. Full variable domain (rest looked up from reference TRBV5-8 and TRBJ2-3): EAGVTQSPTHLIKTRGQQATLRCSPISGHTSVYWYQQALGLGLQFLLWYDEGEERNRGNFPPRFSGRQFPNYSSELNVNALELEDSALYLCASSRWGQGLTDTQYFGPGTRLTVL.

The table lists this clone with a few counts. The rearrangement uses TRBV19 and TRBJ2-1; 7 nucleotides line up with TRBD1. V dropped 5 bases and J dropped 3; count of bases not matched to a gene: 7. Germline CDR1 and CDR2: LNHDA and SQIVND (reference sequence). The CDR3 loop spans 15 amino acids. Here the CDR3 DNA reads TGTGCCAGTAGTGCTCGACAGGGCGTCTACAATGAGCAGTTCTTC. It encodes CASSARQGVYNEQFF.

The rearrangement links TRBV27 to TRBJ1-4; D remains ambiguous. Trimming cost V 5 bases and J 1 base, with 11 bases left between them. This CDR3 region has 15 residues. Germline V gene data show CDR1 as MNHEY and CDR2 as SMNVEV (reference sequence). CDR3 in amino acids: CASSQQSLTNEKLFF. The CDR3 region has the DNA TGTGCCAGCAGTCAACAGAGCCTAACTAATGAAAAACTGTTTTTT.

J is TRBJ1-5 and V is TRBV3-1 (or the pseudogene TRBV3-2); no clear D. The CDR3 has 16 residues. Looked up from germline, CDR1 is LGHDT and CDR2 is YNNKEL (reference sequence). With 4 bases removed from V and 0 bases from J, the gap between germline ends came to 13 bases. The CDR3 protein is CASSPTRKYSNQPQHF. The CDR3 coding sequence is TGTGCCAGCAGCCCTACCAGGAAATATAGCAATCAGCCCCAGCATTTT.

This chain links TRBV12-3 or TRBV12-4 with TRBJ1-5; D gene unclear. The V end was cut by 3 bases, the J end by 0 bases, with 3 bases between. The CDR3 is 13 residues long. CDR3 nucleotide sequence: TGTGCCAGCAGTTTGAGTAGCAATCAGCCCCAGCATTTT. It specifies CASSLSSNQPQHF.

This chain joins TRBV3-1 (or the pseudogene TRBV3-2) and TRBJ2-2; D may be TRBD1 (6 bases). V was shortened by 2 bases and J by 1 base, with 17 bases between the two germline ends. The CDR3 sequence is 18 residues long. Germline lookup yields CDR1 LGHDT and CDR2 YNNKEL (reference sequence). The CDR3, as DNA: TGTGCCAGCAGCCAAATCCCGGCCCTGACAGGGAACACCGGGGAGCTGTTTTTT. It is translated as CASSQIPALTGNTGELFF.

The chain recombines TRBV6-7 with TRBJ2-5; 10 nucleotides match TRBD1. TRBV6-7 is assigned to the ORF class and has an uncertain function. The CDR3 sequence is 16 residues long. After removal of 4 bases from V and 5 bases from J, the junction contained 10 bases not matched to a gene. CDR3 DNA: TGTGCCAGCAGTTTCACCGGGACAGGGGTGCGGGAGACCCAGTACTTC. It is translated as CASSFTGTGVRETQYF.

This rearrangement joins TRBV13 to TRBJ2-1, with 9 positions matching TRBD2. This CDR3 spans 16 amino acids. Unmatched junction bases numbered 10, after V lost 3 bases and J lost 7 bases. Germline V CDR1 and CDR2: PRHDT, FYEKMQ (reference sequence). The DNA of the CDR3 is TGTGCCAGCAGCTTGAAGACTAGCGGTTTAGGGAATGAGCAGTTCTTC. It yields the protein CASSLKTSGLGNEQFF.

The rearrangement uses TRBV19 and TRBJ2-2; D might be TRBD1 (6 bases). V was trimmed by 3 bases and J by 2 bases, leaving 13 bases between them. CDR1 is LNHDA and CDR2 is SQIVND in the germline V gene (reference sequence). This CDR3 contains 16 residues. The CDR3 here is CASSIQTGSNTGELFF. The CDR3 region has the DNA TGTGCCAGTAGTATCCAGACAGGTTCAAACACCGGGGAGCTGTTTTTT.

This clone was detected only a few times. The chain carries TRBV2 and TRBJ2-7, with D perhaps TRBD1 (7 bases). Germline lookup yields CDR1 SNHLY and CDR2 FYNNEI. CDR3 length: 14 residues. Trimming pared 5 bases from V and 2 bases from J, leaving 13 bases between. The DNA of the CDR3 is TGTGCCAGCAGTAGACAGGGAGGAACCTACGAGCAGTACTTC. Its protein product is CASSRQGGTYEQYF.

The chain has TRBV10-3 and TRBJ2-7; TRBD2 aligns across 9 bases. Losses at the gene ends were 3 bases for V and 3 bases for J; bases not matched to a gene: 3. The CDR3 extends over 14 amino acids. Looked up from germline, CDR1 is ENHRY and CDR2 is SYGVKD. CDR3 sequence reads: CAISEAGGRYEQYF. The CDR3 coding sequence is TGTGCCATCAGTGAAGCGGGGGGACGCTACGAGCAGTACTTC.

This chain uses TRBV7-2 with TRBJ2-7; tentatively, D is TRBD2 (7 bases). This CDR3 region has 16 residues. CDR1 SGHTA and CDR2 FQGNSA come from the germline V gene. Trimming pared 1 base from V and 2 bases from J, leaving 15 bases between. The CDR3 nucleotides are TGTGCCAGCAGCTTAGTGTGGGGCGGGGGCCCCTACGAGCAGTACTTC. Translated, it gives CASSLVWGGGPYEQYF.

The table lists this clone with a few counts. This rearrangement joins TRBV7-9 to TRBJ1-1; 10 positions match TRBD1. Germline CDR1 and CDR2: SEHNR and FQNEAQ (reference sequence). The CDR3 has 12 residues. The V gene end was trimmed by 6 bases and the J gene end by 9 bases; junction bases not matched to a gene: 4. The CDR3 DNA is TGTGCCAGCAGGATGGGACAGGGGAAAGCTTTCTTT. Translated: CASRMGQGKAFF. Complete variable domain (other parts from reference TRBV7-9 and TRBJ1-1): DTGVSQNPRHKITKRGQNVTFRCDPISEHNRLYWYRQTLGQGPEFLTYFQNEAQLEKSRLLSDRFSAERPKGSFSTLEIQRTEQGDSAMYLCASRMGQGKAFFGQGTRLTVV.

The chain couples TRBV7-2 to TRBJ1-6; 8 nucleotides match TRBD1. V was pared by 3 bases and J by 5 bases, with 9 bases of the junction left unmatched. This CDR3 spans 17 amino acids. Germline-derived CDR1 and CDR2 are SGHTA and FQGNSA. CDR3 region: CASSLGGQGGDNSPLHF. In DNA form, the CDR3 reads TGTGCCAGCAGCTTGGGAGGACAGGGAGGGGATAATTCACCCCTCCACTTT.

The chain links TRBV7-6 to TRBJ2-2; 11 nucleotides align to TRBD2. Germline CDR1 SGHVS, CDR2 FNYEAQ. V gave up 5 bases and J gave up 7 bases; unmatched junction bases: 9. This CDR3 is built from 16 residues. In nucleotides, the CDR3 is TGTGCCAGCAGCGCACAACTAGCGGGGGTGGACGGGGAGCTGTTTTTT. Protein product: CASSAQLAGVDGELFF.

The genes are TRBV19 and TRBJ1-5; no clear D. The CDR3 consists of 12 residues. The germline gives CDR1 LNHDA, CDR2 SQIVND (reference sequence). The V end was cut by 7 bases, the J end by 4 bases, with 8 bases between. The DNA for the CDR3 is TGTGCCAGTACCCCAGGTAATCAGCCCCAGCATTTT. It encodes CASTPGNQPQHF.

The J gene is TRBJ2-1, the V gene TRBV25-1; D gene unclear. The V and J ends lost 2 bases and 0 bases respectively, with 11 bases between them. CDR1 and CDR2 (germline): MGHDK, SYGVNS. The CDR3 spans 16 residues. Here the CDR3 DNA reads TGTGCCAGCAGTGAAATTGGGCTAAACTCCTACAATGAGCAGTTCTTC. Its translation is CASSEIGLNSYNEQFF. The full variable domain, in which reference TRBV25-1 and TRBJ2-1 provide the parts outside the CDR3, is EADIYQTPRYLVIGTGKKITLECSQTMGHDKMYWYQQDPGMELHLIHYSYGVNSTEKGDLSSESTVSRIRTEHFPLTLESARPSHTSQYLCASSEIGLNSYNEQFFGPGTRLTVL.

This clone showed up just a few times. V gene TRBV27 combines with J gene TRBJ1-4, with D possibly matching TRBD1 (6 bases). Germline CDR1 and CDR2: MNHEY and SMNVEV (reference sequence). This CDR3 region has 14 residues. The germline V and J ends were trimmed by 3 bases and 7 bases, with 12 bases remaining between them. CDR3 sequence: CASSLGPRGEKLFF. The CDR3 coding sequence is TGTGCCAGCAGTTTGGGTCCCAGGGGTGAAAAACTGTTTTTT.

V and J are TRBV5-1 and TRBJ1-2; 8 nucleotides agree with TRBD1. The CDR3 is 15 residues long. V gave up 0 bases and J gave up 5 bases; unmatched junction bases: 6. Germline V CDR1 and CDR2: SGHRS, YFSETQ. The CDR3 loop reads CASSLAGQGAYGYTF. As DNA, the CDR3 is TGCGCCAGCAGCTTGGCCGGACAGGGAGCATATGGCTACACCTTC. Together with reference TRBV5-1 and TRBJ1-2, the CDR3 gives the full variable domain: KAGVTQTPRYLIKTRGQQVTLSCSPISGHRSVSWYQQTPGQGLQFLFEYFSETQRNKGNFPGRFSGRQFSNSRSEMNVSTLELGDSALYLCASSLAGQGAYGYTFGSGTRLTVV.

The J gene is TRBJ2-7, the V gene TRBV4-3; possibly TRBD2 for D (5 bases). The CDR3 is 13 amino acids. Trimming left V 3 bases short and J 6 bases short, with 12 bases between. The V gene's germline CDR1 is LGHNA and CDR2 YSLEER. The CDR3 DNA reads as TGCGCCAGCAGCCAGACTACAGTGGGCGAGCAGTACTTC. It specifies CASSQTTVGEQYF.

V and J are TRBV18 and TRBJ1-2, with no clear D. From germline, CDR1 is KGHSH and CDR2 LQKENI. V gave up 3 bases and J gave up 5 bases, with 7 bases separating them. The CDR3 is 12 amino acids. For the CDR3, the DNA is TGTGCCAGCTCACCGCAGGCTTATGGCTACACCTTC. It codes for CASSPQAYGYTF.